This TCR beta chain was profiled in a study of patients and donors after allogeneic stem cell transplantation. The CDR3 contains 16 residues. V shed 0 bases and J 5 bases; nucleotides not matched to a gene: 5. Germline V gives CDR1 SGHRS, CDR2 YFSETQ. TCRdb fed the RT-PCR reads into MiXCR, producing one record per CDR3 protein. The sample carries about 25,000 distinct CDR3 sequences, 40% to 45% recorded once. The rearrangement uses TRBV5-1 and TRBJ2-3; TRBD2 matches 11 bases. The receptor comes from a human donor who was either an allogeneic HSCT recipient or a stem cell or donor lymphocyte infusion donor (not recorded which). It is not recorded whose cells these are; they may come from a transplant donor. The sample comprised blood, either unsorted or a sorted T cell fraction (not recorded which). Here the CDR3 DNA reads TGCGCCAGCAGCTTGGATAGCGGGGGGGCCAGAGATACGCAGTATTTT. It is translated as CASSLDSGGARDTQYF. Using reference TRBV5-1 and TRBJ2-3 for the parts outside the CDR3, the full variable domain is KAGVTQTPRYLIKTRGQQVTLSCSPISGHRSVSWYQQTPGQGLQFLFEYFSETQRNKGNFPGRFSGRQFSNSRSEMNVSTLELGDSALYLCASSLDSGGARDTQYFGPGTRLTVL.